This T cell receptor (beta chain) was sequenced during a study of blood T cell repertoires in COVID-19. Recruitment covered over 20 US areas and drew participants whose ages spanned 18 to 89 years. Researchers sorted participants into cohorts using their self-reported clinical history. Profiled with immunoSEQ multiplex PCR; TCRdb holds only in-frame clones, not every one. The table lists under 500,000 clones, 70% to 90% of them singletons. This TCR came from a woman between 18 and 29 years old with acute COVID-19. The sample comprised PBMCs or T cells enriched from blood (not recorded which).

CDR3 sequence reads: CASSPASVPNYGYTF. The CDR3 region has the DNA TGTGCCAGCAGTCCCGCGTCTGTGCCTAACTATGGCTACACCTTC. The genes are TRBV27 and TRBJ1-2; D remains ambiguous. The CDR3 spans 15 residues. Trimming took 5 bases from V and 0 from J, leaving 13 bases between them. The germline V gene encodes CDR1 MNHEY and CDR2 SMNVEV (reference sequence).